The 23 T cell receptor beta chains in this list originate from one sample, sequenced in a study of memory CD4+ T cells and cytomegalovirus serostatus. The sort gate was single viable CD3+CD4+CD8-CD45RO+ cells for memory CD4+ T cells. Clones were sequenced by immunoSEQ multiplex PCR, and TCRdb holds only the in-frame ones, with some missing. The sample records 30,000 to 40,000 clones, 79% being singletons. The sample was memory CD4+ T cells from blood. These receptors came from an adult in good health and CMV-seropositive.

This clone has just one count. This chain links TRBV6-1 with TRBJ2-7; 7 nucleotides line up with TRBD1. Unmatched junction bases numbered 12, after V lost 3 bases and J lost 4 bases. The CDR3 is 16 amino acids. Germline CDR1 MNHNS, CDR2 SASEGT. This chain's CDR3 is CASSDKSGTEGYEQYF. CDR3 in DNA: TGTGCCAGCAGTGACAAATCCGGGACAGAGGGGTACGAGCAGTACTTC.

This clone appeared once. The DNA of the CDR3 is TGTGCCAGCAGCTGGGGGGGACAGGGGAGGACTGAAGCTTTCTTT. As protein: CASSWGGQGRTEAFF. The J gene is TRBJ1-1, the V gene TRBV5-6, with TRBD1 matching 10 bases. Looked up from germline, CDR1 is SGHDT and CDR2 is YYEEEE. CDR3 length equals 15 residues. The V and J ends lost 3 bases and 5 bases, in that order; junction bases with no gene match: 7.

The chain combines TRBV28 with TRBJ2-1; weak D call: TRBD2 (6 bases). Germline V lookup: CDR1 MDHEN, CDR2 SYDVKM. CDR3 length: 14 amino acids. Trimming cost V 7 bases and J 2 bases, with 12 bases left between them. This chain's CDR3 is CASTIPGAYNEQFF. The CDR3 DNA reads TGTGCCAGCACCATACCGGGAGCCTACAATGAGCAGTTCTTC.

As concerns this clone: The same CDR3 arises from other DNA sequences in this sample as well. The chain carries TRBV9 and TRBJ2-2, with D unresolved. The CDR3 contains 13 residues. V was clipped by 3 bases and J by 5 bases, with 8 bases between them. Germline CDR1 and CDR2: SGDLS and YYNGEE. DNA of the CDR3: TGTGCCAGCAGCGCTACAGTGACCGGGGAGCTGTTTTTT. This gives the protein CASSATVTGELFF. Combining the CDR3 with reference TRBV9 and TRBJ2-2 gives the whole variable domain DSGVTQTPKHLITATGQRVTLRCSPRSGDLSVYWYQQSLDQGLQFLIQYYNGEERAKGNILERFSAQQFPDLHSELNLSSLELGDSALYFCASSATVTGELFFGEGSRLTVL.

This chain uses TRBV7-6 with TRBJ2-1, with 7 nucleotides matching TRBD2. V lost 8 bases to trimming and J lost 7 bases; unmatched junction nucleotides: 8. The germline V gene encodes CDR1 SGHVS and CDR2 FNYEAQ. The CDR3 is 13 amino acids. The CDR3 loop reads CASHRLGGNEQFF. CDR3 nucleotide sequence: TGTGCCAGCCACCGCCTGGGGGGGAATGAGCAGTTCTTC.

In regard to this clone: This CDR3 is also generated by other DNA sequences in the sample. CDR3: CASSHNRDTGELFF. The CDR3 coding sequence is TGTGCCAGCAGCCATAACAGAGACACCGGGGAGCTGTTTTTT. The V call is TRBV7-9, the J call TRBJ2-2; D call uncertain. Trimming removed 5 bases at V and 3 bases at J, with 10 bases between. The CDR3 length is 14 residues. The germline CDR1 and CDR2 sequences are SEHNR and FQNEAQ (reference sequence). The full variable domain, its missing parts supplied by reference TRBV7-9 and TRBJ2-2, is DTGVSQNPRHKITKRGQNVTFRCDPISEHNRLYWYRQTLGQGPEFLTYFQNEAQLEKSRLLSDRFSAERPKGSFSTLEIQRTEQGDSAMYLCASSHNRDTGELFFGEGSRLTVL.

The chain has TRBV5-1 and TRBJ2-3; TRBD2 matches at 9 bases. The CDR3 loop spans 16 amino acids. The germline CDR1 and CDR2 sequences are SGHRS and YFSETQ. The J segment lost 2 bases and the V segment lost 4 bases, leaving 8 bases of the junction unmatched. In DNA form, the CDR3 reads TGCGCCAGCAGCGGCTTGACTAGCGGAGTCACAGATACGCAGTATTTT. This encodes CASSGLTSGVTDTQYF.

This chain links TRBV27 with TRBJ1-2; 10 bases map to TRBD1. With V trimmed by 6 bases and J by 7 bases, 8 bases remained unmatched. Germline V gives CDR1 MNHEY, CDR2 SMNVEV (reference sequence). The CDR3 has 14 residues. CDR3 protein: CASSKGQGVFGYTF. CDR3 coding DNA: TGTGCCAGCAGCAAAGGACAGGGGGTTTTTGGCTACACCTTC.

This rearrangement joins TRBV5-4 to TRBJ1-1; possible D gene TRBD1, 6 bases. V gave up 6 bases and J gave up 3 bases, with 15 bases separating them. CDR3 length: 14 residues. Per germline, CDR1 SGHNT and CDR2 YYREEE (reference sequence). The CDR3 loop is CASTRGGPDTEAFF. As DNA, the CDR3 is TGTGCCAGCACCCGGGGGGGGCCGGACACTGAAGCTTTCTTT.

V gene TRBV28 combines with J gene TRBJ2-7; 9 bases line up with TRBD2. The CDR3 totals 16 residues. Germline CDR1 is MDHEN and CDR2 is SYDVKM. V was clipped by 4 bases and J by 3 bases; unmatched bases: 10. CDR3 DNA: TGTGCCAGCAGTTCTCCATTAGCGGGAGTTGTCTACGAGCAGTACTTC. As protein: CASSSPLAGVVYEQYF. Combining the CDR3 with reference TRBV28 and TRBJ2-7 gives the whole variable domain DVKVTQSSRYLVKRTGEKVFLECVQDMDHENMFWYRQDPGLGLRLIYFSYDVKMKEKGDIPEGYSVSREKKERFSLILESASTNQTSMYLCASSSPLAGVVYEQYFGPGTRLTVT.

This chain uses TRBV28 with TRBJ1-2; no definite D call. Trimming stripped 1 base from V and 3 bases from J, with 6 bases between. From germline, CDR1 is MDHEN and CDR2 SYDVKM. The CDR3 is 13 residues long. The CDR3 spells CASSLYTDYGYTF. The CDR3 nucleotides read TGTGCCAGCAGTTTATATACAGACTATGGCTACACCTTC.

V gene TRBV19 combines with J gene TRBJ2-7; TRBD2 aligns across 7 bases. Germline lookup yields CDR1 LNHDA and CDR2 SQIVND (reference sequence). The length of the CDR3 is 14 residues. The junction had 3 bases not matched to a gene; V was cut back by 3 bases and J by 1 base. In nucleotides, the CDR3 is TGTGCCAGTAGTATCAGGGAGGGGTCCTACGAGCAGTACTTC. Protein product: CASSIREGSYEQYF. Variable domain in full (rest from reference TRBV19 and TRBJ2-7): DGGITQSPKYLFRKEGQNVTLSCEQNLNHDAMYWYRQDPGQGLRLIYYSQIVNDFQKGDIAEGYSVSREKKESFPLTVTSAQKNPTAFYLCASSIREGSYEQYFGPGTRLTVT.

CDR3 protein: CSVEGGLAGGQETQYF. CDR3 in DNA: TGCAGCGTTGAAGGTGGGCTAGCGGGAGGGCAAGAGACCCAGTACTTC. The rearrangement uses TRBV29-1 and TRBJ2-5; 12 bases match TRBD2. V shed 1 base, J shed 2 bases, and the junction held 5 bases outside the gene matches. The CDR3 runs 16 residues. Per the germline V gene, CDR1 is SQVTM and CDR2 is ANQGSEA.

This chain connects TRBV28 to TRBJ2-3; TRBD2 matches 7 bases. The CDR3 runs to 15 residues. Trimming at V came to 7 bases and at J to 5 bases, leaving 12 bases not matched to a gene. Germline CDR1 and CDR2: MDHEN and SYDVKM. The DNA of the CDR3 is TGTGCCAGCATTCCTTTCACGGGAGGTTTAGATACGCAGTATTTT. Translating it yields CASIPFTGGLDTQYF. Full variable domain (outside the CDR3, taken from reference TRBV28 and TRBJ2-3): DVKVTQSSRYLVKRTGEKVFLECVQDMDHENMFWYRQDPGLGLRLIYFSYDVKMKEKGDIPEGYSVSREKKERFSLILESASTNQTSMYLCASIPFTGGLDTQYFGPGTRLTVL.

The genes are TRBV5-4 and TRBJ1-1; no definite D call. Germline V gives CDR1 SGHNT, CDR2 YYREEE (reference sequence). CDR3 length: 13 amino acids. V gave up 4 bases and J gave up 1 base, with 8 bases separating them. Here the CDR3 reads CASSADGNTEAFF. CDR3 DNA: TGTGCCAGCAGCGCCGATGGGAACACTGAAGCTTTCTTT.

The CDR3 spells CASSQDTGADTQYF. CDR3 nucleotides: TGTGCCAGCAGCCAAGATACGGGGGCAGATACGCAGTATTTT. The rearrangement joins TRBV4-2 to TRBJ2-3, with D tentatively TRBD2 (6 bases). Trimming took off 0 bases at V and 4 bases at J, with 8 bases between the two ends. The CDR3 contains 14 residues. Germline values: CDR1 LGHNA, CDR2 YNFKEQ.

A single count supports this clone. This rearrangement joins TRBV4-3 to TRBJ1-4; tentative D call: TRBD1 (6 bases). The germline V gene has CDR1 LGHNA and CDR2 YSLEER. Between the trimmed V and J ends, which lost 0 bases and 7 bases, there was a span of 15 bases. This CDR3 has 16 amino acids. As DNA, the CDR3 is TGCGCCAGCAGCCAAGAGGGGGGCAGGGTGCCTGAAAAACTGTTTTTT. This sequence encodes CASSQEGGRVPEKLFF.

This clone was observed a few times. At one end, the junction sequence differs from germline, possibly due to a read error. The V call is TRBV7-2, the J call TRBJ2-2; 11 bases are a match to TRBD2. The CDR3 extends over 16 amino acids. Germline V gene lookup returns CDR1 SGHTA and CDR2 FQGNSA. The CDR3 region is CASSLLAGGSVGKLFF. The CDR3 DNA is TGTGCCAGCAGCTTGCTAGCGGGGGGCTCGGTCGGGAAGCTGTTTTTT. The complete variable domain, with remaining parts taken from reference TRBV7-2 and TRBJ2-2, reads GAGVSQSPSNKVTEKGKDVELRCDPISGHTALYWYRQSLGQGLEFLIYFQGNSAPDKSGLPSDRFSAERTGGSVSTLTIQRTQQEDSAVYLCASSLLAGGSVGKLFFGEGSRLTVL.

V usage is TRBV9 and J usage is TRBJ1-5; a weak D match, TRBD1 (5 bases). The CDR3 is 15 amino acids. Per the germline V gene, CDR1 is SGDLS and CDR2 is YYNGEE. Trimming took off 5 bases at V and 5 bases at J, with 17 bases between the two ends. Here the CDR3 reads CASSGSGRGDQPQHF. DNA for the CDR3: TGTGCCAGCAGTGGATCGGGGCGCGGCGATCAGCCCCAGCATTTT.

CDR3 nucleotide sequence: TGTGCCAGCAGCGAGACAGGAGACTCCTACAATGAGCAGTTCTTC. It yields the protein CASSETGDSYNEQFF. The chain is built from TRBV5-4 and TRBJ2-1; the D gene is possibly TRBD1 (6 bases). The CDR3 length is 15 residues. V was clipped by 4 bases and J by 0 bases, with 11 bases between them. Germline-derived CDR1 and CDR2 are SGHNT and YYREEE (reference sequence).

The chain joins TRBV4-3 to TRBJ2-7; 9 nucleotides agree with TRBD2. This CDR3 spans 16 amino acids. Germline lookup yields CDR1 LGHNA and CDR2 YSLEER. V gave up 0 bases and J gave up 7 bases; unmatched junction bases: 10. The CDR3 region is CASSQELSGRKGEQYF. Written as DNA, the CDR3 is TGCGCCAGCAGCCAAGAGCTCAGCGGGAGGAAGGGTGAGCAGTACTTC.

Of note for this clone: At the DNA level, this CDR3 is encoded by other sequences in the same sample as well. This chain connects TRBV6-1 to TRBJ1-2; no clear D. Germline assignment: CDR1 MNHNS and CDR2 SASEGT. CDR3 length: 12 amino acids. V shed 4 bases and J shed 8 bases, with 11 bases lying between them. CDR3 DNA: TGTGCCAGCAGTGGGGGAGCTCGGGGCTACACCTTC. As protein: CASSGGARGYTF.

This chain links TRBV4-3 with TRBJ2-5; D gene uncertain. Germline-derived CDR1 and CDR2 are LGHNA and YSLEER. The CDR3 is made up of 15 amino acids. The V end lost 4 bases, the J end lost 4 bases, and 16 bases lay between the germline ends. The DNA for the CDR3 is TGCGCCAGCAGCCCTTCTGAGATGTCGGGAGAGACCCAGTACTTC. It codes for CASSPSEMSGETQYF.